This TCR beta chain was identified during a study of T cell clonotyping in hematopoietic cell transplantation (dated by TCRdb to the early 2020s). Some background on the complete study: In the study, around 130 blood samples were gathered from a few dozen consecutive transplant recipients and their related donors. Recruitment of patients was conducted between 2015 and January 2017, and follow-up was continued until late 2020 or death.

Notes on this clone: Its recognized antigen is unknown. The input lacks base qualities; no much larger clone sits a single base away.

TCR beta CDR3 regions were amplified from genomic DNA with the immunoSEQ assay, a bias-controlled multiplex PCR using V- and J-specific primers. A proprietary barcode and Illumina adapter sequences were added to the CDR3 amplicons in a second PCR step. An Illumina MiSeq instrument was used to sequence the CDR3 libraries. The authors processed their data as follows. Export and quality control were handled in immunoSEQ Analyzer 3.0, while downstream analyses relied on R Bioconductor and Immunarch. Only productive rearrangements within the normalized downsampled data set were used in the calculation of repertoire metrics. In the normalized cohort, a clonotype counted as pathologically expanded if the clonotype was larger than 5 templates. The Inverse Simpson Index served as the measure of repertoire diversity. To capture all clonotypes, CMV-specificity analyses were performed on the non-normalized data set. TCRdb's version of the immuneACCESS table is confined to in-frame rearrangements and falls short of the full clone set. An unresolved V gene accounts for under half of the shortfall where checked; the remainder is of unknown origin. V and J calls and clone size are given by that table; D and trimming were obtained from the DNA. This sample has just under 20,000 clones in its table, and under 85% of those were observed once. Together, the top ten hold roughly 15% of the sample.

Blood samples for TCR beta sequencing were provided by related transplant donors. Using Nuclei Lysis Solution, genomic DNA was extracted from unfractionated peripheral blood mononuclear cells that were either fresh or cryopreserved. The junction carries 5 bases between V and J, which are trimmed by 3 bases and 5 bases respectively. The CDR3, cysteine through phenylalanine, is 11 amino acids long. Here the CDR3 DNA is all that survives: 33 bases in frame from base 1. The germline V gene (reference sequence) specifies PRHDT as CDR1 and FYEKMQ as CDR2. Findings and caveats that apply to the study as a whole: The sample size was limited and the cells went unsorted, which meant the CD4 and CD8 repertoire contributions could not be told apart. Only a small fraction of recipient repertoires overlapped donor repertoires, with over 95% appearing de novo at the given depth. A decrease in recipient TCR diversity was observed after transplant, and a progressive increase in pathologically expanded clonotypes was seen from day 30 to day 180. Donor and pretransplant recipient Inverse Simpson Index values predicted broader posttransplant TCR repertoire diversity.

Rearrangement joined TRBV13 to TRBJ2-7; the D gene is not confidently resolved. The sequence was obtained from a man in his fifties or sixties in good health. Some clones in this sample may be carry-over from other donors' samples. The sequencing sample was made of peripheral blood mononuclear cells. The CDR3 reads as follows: CASSLRHEQYF. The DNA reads TGTGCCAGCAGCTTGCGCCACGAGCAGTACTTC.